What follows describes a single T cell receptor (beta chain). The antigen is not known. The sample originates from a study of T cells expressing NK-cell markers. Looking at the study overall: In sorted CD3+CD56+NKG2C+, CD3+CD56+NKG2C- and CD3+CD56-NKG2C+ T cells, TCR beta repertoires were obtained. Study findings and constraints: These clonotypes additionally ranked first within the CD3+CD56-NKG2C+ fraction of a few donors.

The germline V gene encodes CDR1 SGHAT and CDR2 FQDESV (reference sequence). CDR3 length: 16 amino acids. As the method of synthesis, 5'RACE template switching with UMIs yielded TCR beta cDNA. Using the 5' RACE reads, TCRdb records one entry per CDR3 protein without DNA. The sample's table shows 200,000 to 300,000 distinct CDR3 sequences. This rearrangement joins TRBV11-1 to TRBJ2-7; absent DNA, TCRdb's TRBD2 call cannot be checked. The sequenced sample consisted of blood T cells: a sorted CD56 or NKG2C T cell subset, CD4+ or CD8+ T cells, or bulk PBMC T cells (not recorded which). The receptor's source is a man aged 18 to 35 in good health. This chain's CDR3 is CASSLLPGVRQGEQYF.